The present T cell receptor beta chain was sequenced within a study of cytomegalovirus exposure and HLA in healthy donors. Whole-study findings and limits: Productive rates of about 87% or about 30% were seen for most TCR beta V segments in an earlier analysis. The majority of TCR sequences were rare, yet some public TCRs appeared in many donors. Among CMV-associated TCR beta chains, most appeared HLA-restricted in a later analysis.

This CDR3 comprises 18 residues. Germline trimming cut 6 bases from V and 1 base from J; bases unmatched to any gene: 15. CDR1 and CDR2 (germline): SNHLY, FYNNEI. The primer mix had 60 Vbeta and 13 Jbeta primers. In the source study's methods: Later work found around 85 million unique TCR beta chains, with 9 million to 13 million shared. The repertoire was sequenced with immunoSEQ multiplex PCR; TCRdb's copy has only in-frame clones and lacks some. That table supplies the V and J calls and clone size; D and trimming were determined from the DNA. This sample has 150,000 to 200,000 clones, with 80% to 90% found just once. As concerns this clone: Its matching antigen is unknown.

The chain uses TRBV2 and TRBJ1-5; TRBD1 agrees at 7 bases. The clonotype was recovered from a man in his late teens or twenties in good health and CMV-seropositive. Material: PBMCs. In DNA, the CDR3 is TGTGCCAGCAGCGGCTGGGTAGGGGGCTCTGGGAGCAATCAGCCCCAGCATTTT. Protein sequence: CASSGWVGGSGSNQPQHF.